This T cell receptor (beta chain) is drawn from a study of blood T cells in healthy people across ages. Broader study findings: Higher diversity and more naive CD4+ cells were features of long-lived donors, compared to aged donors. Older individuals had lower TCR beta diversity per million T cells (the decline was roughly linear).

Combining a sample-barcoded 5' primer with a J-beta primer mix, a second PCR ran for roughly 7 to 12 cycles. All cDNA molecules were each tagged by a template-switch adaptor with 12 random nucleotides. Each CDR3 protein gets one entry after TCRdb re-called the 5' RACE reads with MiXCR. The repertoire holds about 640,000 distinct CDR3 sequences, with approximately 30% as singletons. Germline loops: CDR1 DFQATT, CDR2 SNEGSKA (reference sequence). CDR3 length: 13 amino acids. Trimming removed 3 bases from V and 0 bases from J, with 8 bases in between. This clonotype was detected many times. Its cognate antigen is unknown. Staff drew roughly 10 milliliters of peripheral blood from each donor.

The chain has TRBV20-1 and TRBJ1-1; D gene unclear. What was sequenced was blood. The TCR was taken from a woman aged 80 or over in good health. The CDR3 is CSARKGMNTEAFF. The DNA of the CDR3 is TGCAGTGCTAGGAAGGGAATGAACACTGAAGCTTTCTTT.